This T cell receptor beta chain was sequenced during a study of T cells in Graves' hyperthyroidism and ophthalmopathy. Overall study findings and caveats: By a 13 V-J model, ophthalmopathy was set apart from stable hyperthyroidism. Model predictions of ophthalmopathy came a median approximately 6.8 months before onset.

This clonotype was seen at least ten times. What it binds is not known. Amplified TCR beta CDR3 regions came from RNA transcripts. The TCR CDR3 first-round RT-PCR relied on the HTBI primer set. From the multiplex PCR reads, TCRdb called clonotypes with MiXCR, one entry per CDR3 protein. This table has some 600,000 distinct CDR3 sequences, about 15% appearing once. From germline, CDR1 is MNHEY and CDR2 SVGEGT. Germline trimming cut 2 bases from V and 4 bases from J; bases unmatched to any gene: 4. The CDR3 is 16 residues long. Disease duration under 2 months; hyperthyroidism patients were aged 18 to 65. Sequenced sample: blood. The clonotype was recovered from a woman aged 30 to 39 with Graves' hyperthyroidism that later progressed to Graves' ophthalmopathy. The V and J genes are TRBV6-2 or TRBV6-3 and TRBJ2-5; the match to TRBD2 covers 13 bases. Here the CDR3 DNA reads TGTGCCAGCAGTTACAAATGGACTAGCGGGAGAGAGACCCAGTACTTC. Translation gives CASSYKWTSGRETQYF.